This T cell receptor (beta chain) was retrieved from a study of cytomegalovirus exposure and HLA in healthy donors. Germline V gene lookup returns CDR1 MNHNY and CDR2 SVGAGI (reference sequence). V was clipped by 5 bases and J by 0 bases; unmatched bases: 3. This CDR3 is 15 amino acids long. Overall study findings and caveats: Earlier analysis yielded a pattern in which most TCR beta V segments were productive about 87% or about 30% of the time.

Note on this clone: Its antigen is not identified.

The PCR employed 60 Vbeta primers together with 13 Jbeta primers. This table comes from immunoSEQ multiplex PCR, and its TCRdb copy is limited to in-frame clones, with some not included. The sample shows about 170,000 clones, 60% to 85% of them seen only once. The sequence derives from a female donor in good health and CMV-seronegative. Sequencing was performed on PBMCs. V and J are TRBV6-6 and TRBJ2-1; 8 positions agree with TRBD2. The CDR3 protein is CASSRGGSSYNEQFF. DNA for the CDR3: TGTGCCAGCAGTCGCGGGGGGAGCTCCTACAATGAGCAGTTCTTC.